Below, 23 T cell receptor beta chains from the same sample are listed, as sequenced in a study of T cell responses to AZD1222 COVID-19 vaccine. Clones were sequenced by immunoSEQ multiplex PCR, and TCRdb holds only the in-frame ones, with some missing. The sample has about 140,000 clones, approximately 95% seen once. The source material was peripheral blood, sampled 28 days after the second AZD1222 dose. These receptors all come from an adult who received the AZD1222 COVID-19 vaccine.

The chain recombines TRBV6-5 with TRBJ1-5; D is possibly TRBD1 (6 bases). The germline V gene encodes CDR1 MNHEY and CDR2 SVGAGI. Trimming cost V 2 bases and J 6 bases, with 11 bases left between them. CDR3 size: 14 residues. The CDR3 nucleotides are TGTGCCAGCAGTTACCGGGGGGGCGGTCAGCCCCAGCATTTT. Translating gives CASSYRGGGQPQHF.

The V and J genes are TRBV7-8 and TRBJ1-1; TRBD1 is a possible D gene (5 bases). This CDR3 spans 16 amino acids. Per germline, CDR1 SGHVS and CDR2 FQNEAQ. Trimming left V 0 bases short and J 7 bases short, with 18 bases between. CDR3 loop: CASSLAVWISGDEAFF. For the CDR3, the DNA is TGTGCCAGCAGCTTAGCGGTCTGGATTTCGGGGGATGAAGCTTTCTTT.

This sequence joins TRBV4-1 and TRBJ1-1; D is unresolved. The germline V gene encodes CDR1 MGHRA and CDR2 YSYEKL. This CDR3 comprises 15 residues. Trimming cost V 4 bases and J 0 bases, with 12 bases left between them. The CDR3 DNA follows: TGCGCCAGCAGCCGGTTGGTGATCATGAACACTGAAGCTTTCTTT. Encoded protein: CASSRLVIMNTEAFF.

The CDR3 region has the DNA TGTGCCAGCAGCAAAGATAGGGTAAAGGGGGCGGTTAATTCACCCCTCCACTTT. This codes for CASSKDRVKGAVNSPLHF. This rearrangement joins TRBV21-1 to TRBJ1-6; the table's D call of TRBD1 was not tested on the DNA. TRBV21-1 corresponds to a pseudogene. The CDR3 sequence is 18 residues long.

The V and J genes are TRBV10-3 and TRBJ2-7, with 9 bases identical to TRBD2. Unmatched junction bases numbered 8, after V lost 6 bases and J lost 2 bases. CDR1 is ENHRY and CDR2 is SYGVKD in the germline V gene. The CDR3 extends over 15 amino acids. In DNA form, the CDR3 reads TGTGCCATCAGAGAACCGGGACTAGCCACCTACGAGCAGTACTTC. Amino acid sequence: CAIREPGLATYEQYF.

V and J are TRBV27 and TRBJ1-6; D remains unclear. This CDR3 is 13 amino acids long. V was shortened by 2 bases and J by 11 bases, with 10 bases between the two germline ends. Per germline, CDR1 MNHEY and CDR2 SMNVEV (reference sequence). The chain's CDR3 is CASSLSRAPPLHF. The CDR3 nucleotides read TGTGCCAGCAGTTTAAGTAGGGCGCCACCCCTCCACTTT.

The CDR3 DNA sequence: TGTGCCAGCAGCTTAGCTCTCTCAACTAATGAAAAACTGTTTTTT. Its protein is CASSLALSTNEKLFF. The chain joins TRBV7-6 to TRBJ1-4; no clear D. CDR1 is SGHVS and CDR2 is FNYEAQ in the germline V gene. V was clipped by 0 bases and J by 0 bases, with 5 bases between them. The CDR3 length is 15 residues.

This chain connects TRBV21-1 to TRBJ1-2; the table's D call TRBD1 went unverified against the DNA. TRBV21-1 constitutes a pseudogene. The CDR3 is 17 amino acids. The CDR3 spells CASRKQDRGRGNYGYTF. The DNA of the CDR3 is TGTGCCAGCAGGAAGCAGGACAGGGGGCGAGGTAACTATGGCTACACCTTC.

The genes are TRBV30 and TRBJ1-5; D may be TRBD1 (6 bases). The ends were cut back, 3 bases at V and 2 bases at J, with 8 bases in the middle. The CDR3 totals 13 residues. Germline V gives CDR1 GTSNPN, CDR2 SVGIG (reference sequence). The CDR3 region has the DNA TGTGCCTGGAGACGACAGGGCAATCAGCCCCAGCATTTT. This translates into CAWRRQGNQPQHF.

The chain couples TRBV9 to TRBJ2-3, with D possibly being TRBD1 (6 bases). Per the germline V gene, CDR1 is SGDLS and CDR2 is YYNGEE. The V end lost 2 bases, the J end lost 3 bases, and 16 bases lay between the germline ends. This CDR3 region has 16 residues. The CDR3 DNA sequence: TGTGCCAGCAGCGTCGGCCAGGGGTTTTATACAGATACGCAGTATTTT. This codes for CASSVGQGFYTDTQYF.

The rearrangement links TRBV6-5 to TRBJ1-6, with D tentatively TRBD1 (5 bases). The CDR3 contains 15 residues. In germline, CDR1 is MNHEY, CDR2 SVGAGI. Trimming removed 7 bases from V and 0 bases from J, with 10 bases in between. CDR3 in DNA: TGTGCCAGCATCAGACAGAGCTCCTATAATTCACCCCTCCACTTT. This codes for CASIRQSSYNSPLHF.

The chain couples TRBV21-1 to TRBJ1-3. TRBV21-1 is designated a pseudogene. The CDR3 sequence is 12 residues long. DNA of the CDR3: TGTGCCAGCAGCAAAGTTGGAAACACCATATATTTT. The encoded protein is CASSKVGNTIYF.

The chain couples TRBV30 to TRBJ1-1; D is uncertain. Trimming pared 8 bases from V and 2 bases from J, leaving 15 bases between. Per the germline V gene, CDR1 is GTSNPN and CDR2 is SVGIG (reference sequence). CDR3 length: 13 amino acids. The CDR3 sequence: CAQARQINTEAFF. In DNA, the CDR3 is TGTGCCCAAGCCCGACAAATAAACACTGAAGCTTTCTTT.

This chain joins TRBV2 and TRBJ1-2, with D uncertain. The CDR3 runs 14 residues. Between the trimmed V and J ends, which lost 1 base and 4 bases, there was a span of 10 bases. Germline assignment: CDR1 SNHLY and CDR2 FYNNEI. This CDR3 reads CASSEVVGSYGYTF. The CDR3 nucleotides are TGTGCCAGCAGTGAAGTGGTAGGGTCCTATGGCTACACCTTC.

V is TRBV12-3 or TRBV12-4 and J is TRBJ1-6; D ambiguous. This CDR3 is 12 amino acids long. Between the trimmed V and J ends, which lost 0 bases and 13 bases, there was a span of 7 bases. CDR3 loop: CASSLAGGPLHF. Written as DNA, the CDR3 is TGTGCCAGCAGTTTAGCTGGAGGGCCCCTCCACTTT.

The chain has TRBV7-3 and TRBJ2-6; D is possibly TRBD1 (6 bases). From germline, CDR1 is SGHTA and CDR2 FQGTGA. Trimming removed 4 bases at V and 2 bases at J, with 15 bases between. The CDR3 covers 17 residues. The CDR3 reads CASSSTGSLAGANVLTF. CDR3 in DNA: TGTGCCAGCAGCTCAACAGGGAGCCTTGCTGGGGCCAACGTCCTGACTTTC.

V usage is TRBV7-8 and J usage is TRBJ1-1; D may be TRBD1 (5 bases). The germline CDR1 and CDR2 sequences are SGHVS and FQNEAQ. The V and J ends lost 1 base and 5 bases respectively, with 11 bases between them. CDR3 size: 14 residues. The CDR3 bases are TGTGCCAGCAGCTTAGTCGGCAGGGTGACTGAAGCTTTCTTT. This sequence encodes CASSLVGRVTEAFF. Filled out from reference TRBV7-8 and TRBJ1-1, the complete variable domain reads GAGVSQSPRYKVAKRGQDVALRCDPISGHVSLFWYQQALGQGPEFLTYFQNEAQLDKSGLPSDRFFAERPEGSVSTLKIQRTQQEDSAVYLCASSLVGRVTEAFFGQGTRLTVV.

A single count supports this clone. The rearrangement joins TRBV5-1 to TRBJ1-6; no definite D call. This CDR3 has 14 residues. The V and J ends lost 5 bases and 4 bases respectively, with 10 bases between them. Germline V lookup: CDR1 SGHRS, CDR2 YFSETQ. The CDR3 bases are TGCGCCAGCAGTGTAGGGCAGTATAATTCACCCCTCCACTTT. This sequence encodes CASSVGQYNSPLHF.

This clone has only one observation. The V and J genes are TRBV4-1 and TRBJ1-1; D possibly corresponds to TRBD1 (5 bases). In germline, CDR1 is MGHRA, CDR2 YSYEKL. This CDR3 comprises 13 residues. V was clipped by 4 bases and J by 5 bases, with 11 bases between them. CDR3 sequence: CASSPRVGTEAFF. The CDR3 DNA reads TGCGCCAGCAGCCCCAGGGTCGGAACTGAAGCTTTCTTT.

This clone has only one observation. J is TRBJ2-3 and V is TRBV12-3 or TRBV12-4; D is unclear. The CDR3 is 11 residues long. V lost 8 bases, J lost 3 bases, and 6 bases lay in between. CDR3 residues: CASARTDTQYF. The CDR3, as DNA: TGTGCCAGCGCCCGTACAGATACGCAGTATTTT.

The chain joins TRBV30 to TRBJ1-5, with D unclear. V was cut by 2 bases and J by 0 bases, with 14 bases left in between. Germline values: CDR1 GTSNPN, CDR2 SVGIG (reference sequence). This CDR3 region has 16 residues. CDR3 region: CAWSSGGGSSNQPQHF. The CDR3 DNA follows: TGTGCCTGGAGTTCGGGTGGAGGGAGTAGCAATCAGCCCCAGCATTTT. Full variable domain (remainder filled in from reference TRBV30 and TRBJ1-5): SQTIHQWPATLVQPVGSPLSLECTVEGTSNPNLYWYRQAAGRGLQLLFYSVGIGQISSEVPQNLSASRPQDRQFILSSKKLLLSDSGFYLCAWSSGGGSSNQPQHFGDGTRLSIL.

The rearrangement joins TRBV15 to TRBJ2-7; TRBD1 might be the D (5 bases). Trimming pared 1 base from V and 0 bases from J, leaving 7 bases between. The CDR3 covers 14 residues. Germline CDR1 reads LNHNV; CDR2 reads YYDKDF (reference sequence). The CDR3 reads CATSRVQGSYEQYF. CDR3 coding DNA: TGTGCCACCAGCAGAGTTCAGGGCTCCTACGAGCAGTACTTC. Supplemented by reference TRBV15 and TRBJ2-7, the full variable domain reads DAMVIQNPRYQVTQFGKPVTLSCSQTLNHNVMYWYQQKSSQAPKLLFHYYDKDFNNEADTPDNFQSRRPNTSFCFLDIRSPGLGDTAMYLCATSRVQGSYEQYFGPGTRLTVT.

DNA for the CDR3: TGCGCCAGCAGCCCGGGGACTAGCGGGGGACAAGAGACCCAGTACTTC. This gives the protein CASSPGTSGGQETQYF. The genes are TRBV5-1 and TRBJ2-5; 14 bases agree with TRBD2. This CDR3 spans 16 amino acids. V lost 4 bases to trimming and J lost 2 bases; unmatched junction nucleotides: 4. Germline V gives CDR1 SGHRS, CDR2 YFSETQ. Looking up the rest from reference TRBV5-1 and TRBJ2-5 gives the full variable domain: KAGVTQTPRYLIKTRGQQVTLSCSPISGHRSVSWYQQTPGQGLQFLFEYFSETQRNKGNFPGRFSGRQFSNSRSEMNVSTLELGDSALYLCASSPGTSGGQETQYFGPGTRLLVL.